This is a list of T cell receptor beta chains from one sample in a study of blood T cell repertoires in COVID-19. TCRdb's copy holds only in-frame clones and misses some; the assay was immunoSEQ multiplex PCR. In the table there are approximately 170,000 clones, around 81% of which are singletons. Sequenced: peripheral blood. The source of these receptors is a human donor with acute or convalescent COVID-19. The donor label of this sample is uncertain. The CDR3 runs from the conserved cysteine through the conserved F or W. D genes are given only for firm matches. Size tells how often a clone was seen (once, few, many) or the class of an expanded clone, and some rows leave it out.

CDR3 DNA,CDR3 protein,D gene,J gene,V gene,clone size
TGTGCCAGTAGTATCGCTCGGGGAGGGCCCGGCGGGGAGCTGTTTTTT,CASSIARGGPGGELFF,TRBD2,TRBJ2-2,TRBV19,once
TGTGCCAGCAAGCAGGGGGTTGGGGAGCTGTTTTTT,CASKQGVGELFF,TRBD1,TRBJ2-2,TRBV11-2,once
TGTGCCAGCAGCCGACAAGCAGATACGCAGTATTTT,CASSRQADTQYF,-,TRBJ2-3,TRBV7-9,-
TGTGCCAGCAGCCCAATCGACGGGGTCCCTGGAAACACCATATATTTT,CASSPIDGVPGNTIYF,-,TRBJ1-3,TRBV7-8,-
TGCGCCAGCAGCGTGATTCAACAGGGGTCCGAGCAGTACTTC,CASSVIQQGSEQYF,TRBD1,TRBJ2-7,TRBV5-1,once
TGTGCCAGTAGTGCTCGGAGGGCCCCCACTGGAAACACCATATATTTT,CASSARRAPTGNTIYF,-,TRBJ1-3,TRBV19,once
TGTGCCAGTAGTGTCGGCAGGGTTTACGAGCAGTACTTC,CASSVGRVYEQYF,-,TRBJ2-7,TRBV19,few
TGTGCCAGCAGTTTCAGGGTGCGGGGCTACACCTTC,CASSFRVRGYTF,-,TRBJ1-2,TRBV28,-
TGTGCAAGTCGCTTCCGGGACTACCTCTCCTACGAGCAGTACTTC,CASRFRDYLSYEQYF,-,TRBJ2-7,TRBV12-2,-
TGTGCCAGCAGTGCAACAGTGAACACTGAAGCTTTCTTT,CASSATVNTEAFF,-,TRBJ1-1,TRBV3-1/TRBV3-2,-
TGTGCCAGCAGTTCCGGGACAGACTCAATTTTCTATGGCTACACCTTC,CASSSGTDSIFYGYTF,TRBD1,TRBJ1-2,TRBV28,-
TGTGCCTGGAGCCGCTTGAGCTCCTACAATGAGCAGTTCTTC,CAWSRLSSYNEQFF,-,TRBJ2-1,TRBV30,-
TGTGCCAGCAGCCGGTTCGGAGTGCCTGGGAATGAGCAGTTCTTC,CASSRFGVPGNEQFF,-,TRBJ2-1,TRBV11-3,-
TGTGCCAGCAGCTTAAACGGCAGGCTGAACACCGGGGAGCTGTTTTTT,CASSLNGRLNTGELFF,-,TRBJ2-2,TRBV7-9,-
TGTGCCAGCTCCCTTGTCCCTACAGATACGCAGTATTTT,CASSLVPTDTQYF,-,TRBJ2-3,TRBV2,-
TGCGCCAGCAGCCGAGGGACAAGAGCACACGAGCAGTACTTC,CASSRGTRAHEQYF,-,TRBJ2-7,TRBV5-1,few
TGCGCCAGCAGCTTGGCTTCTAGCGGGAGGACTGAGCAGTTCTTC,CASSLASSGRTEQFF,TRBD2,TRBJ2-1,TRBV5-1,-
TGTGCCAGCAGTTTATTCGGGACACCCTCCTACGAGCAGTACTTC,CASSLFGTPSYEQYF,-,TRBJ2-7,TRBV27,-
TGTGCCAGCAGCTTGGGCGGGGGGAGCTCCTACGAGCAGTACTTC,CASSLGGGSSYEQYF,TRBD2,TRBJ2-7,TRBV5-4,once
TGTGCCAGCAGCCTGACGACAGGAACTACAATGAGCCCTAGGGATGAGCAGTTCTTC,CASSLTTGTTMSPRDEQFF,-,TRBJ2-1,TRBV11-3,-
TGCGCCAGCAGCCTAGTCTCGACAGGCAACGGCGGAGGTTCACCCCTCCACTTT,CASSLVSTGNGGGSPLHF,-,TRBJ1-6,TRBV5-1,-
TGTGCCAGCAGCAAACAGGGTCTCAACTACGAGCAGTACTTC,CASSKQGLNYEQYF,-,TRBJ2-7,TRBV7-8,-
TGTGCCAGCAGTTACAGGCAGGGTGGCTACACCTTC,CASSYRQGGYTF,-,TRBJ1-2,TRBV6-2/TRBV6-3,few
TGTGCCTGGATCACCGCCTACCCTAGCGGGGGAAGCACAGATACGCAGTATTTT,CAWITAYPSGGSTDTQYF,TRBD2,TRBJ2-3,TRBV30,-
TGTGCCAGCACCGGGGGACAGCTGAACACTGAAGCTTTCTTT,CASTGGQLNTEAFF,TRBD1,TRBJ1-1,TRBV25-1,-
TGTGCCATCCCGGCGCGGGAGGGCCTTGGGGCCAACGTCCTGACTTTC,CAIPAREGLGANVLTF,TRBD2,TRBJ2-6,TRBV10-3,-
TGTGCCAGCAGTTTCCAGGGGGACACTGAAGCTTTCTTT,CASSFQGDTEAFF,TRBD1,TRBJ1-1,TRBV6-2/TRBV6-3,-
TGTGCCAGCACTTACGGACTAGCGGGCAACAATGAGCAGTTCTTC,CASTYGLAGNNEQFF,TRBD2,TRBJ2-1,TRBV6-5,-
TGTGCCAGCACCCCCCAGGGGACGCAGTATTTT,CASTPQGTQYF,-,TRBJ2-3,TRBV11-2,-
TGTGCCAGCAGCTTAGTAACAGGGGGTAATGAAAAACTGTTTTTT,CASSLVTGGNEKLFF,TRBD1,TRBJ1-4,TRBV7-9,-
TGTGCCAGCGGCCGGGACAGTTCCTCTGGAAACACCATATATTTT,CASGRDSSSGNTIYF,TRBD1,TRBJ1-3,TRBV6-5,-
TGTGCCAGCAGCTCAGGAGGGTCCGGGTCCTACGAGCAGTACTTC,CASSSGGSGSYEQYF,-,TRBJ2-7,TRBV9,-
TGCGCCAGCAGCTTGGCGGGACAGAGGAACACCGGGGAGCTGTTTTTT,CASSLAGQRNTGELFF,TRBD1,TRBJ2-2,TRBV5-1,-
TGTGCCAGCAGTGAAGGCAGGGTTGGAAATCAGCCCCAGCATTTT,CASSEGRVGNQPQHF,-,TRBJ1-5,TRBV2,-
TGTGCCAGCACTTTCCTAGCGGGAGGGGACAATGAGCAGTTCTTC,CASTFLAGGDNEQFF,TRBD2,TRBJ2-1,TRBV6-4,few
TGTGCCACGCAGACGGGACAGGCCAATTCACCCCTCCACTTT,CATQTGQANSPLHF,TRBD1,TRBJ1-6,TRBV27,-
TGTGCCAGCAGACAACACTGGGACAGGGGCTATGGCTACACCTTC,CASRQHWDRGYGYTF,TRBD1,TRBJ1-2,TRBV4-2,-
TGTGCCAGTAGCTCGGACAGGGGCTCAACGAACACCGGGGAGCTGTTTTTT,CASSSDRGSTNTGELFF,TRBD1,TRBJ2-2,TRBV19,-
TGCGCCAGCGGGGGGACTCTGAACACCGGGGAGCTGTTTTTT,CASGGTLNTGELFF,-,TRBJ2-2,TRBV10-1,-
TGTGCCAGCAGCCAGCGAACTACTAGCACAGATACGCAGTATTTT,CASSQRTTSTDTQYF,-,TRBJ2-3,TRBV7-2,-
TGTGCCAGCAGTTTGGCTCGAGGCTACACCTTC,CASSLARGYTF,-,TRBJ1-2,TRBV28,-
TGTGCCAGCAGCCCAAAGACTAGCGGGGACTCCGGGGAGCTGTTTTTT,CASSPKTSGDSGELFF,TRBD2,TRBJ2-2,TRBV3-1/TRBV3-2,-
TGTGCCAGCAGCCAAGATCGTGCGGGAGGGTTGTGGAGCTCCTACAATGAGCAGTTCTTC,CASSQDRAGGLWSSYNEQFF,TRBD2,TRBJ2-1,TRBV3-1/TRBV3-2,-
TGTGCCAGCAGCTTAGATTGGGTTAGCGTCCAAGAGACCCAGTACTTC,CASSLDWVSVQETQYF,-,TRBJ2-5,TRBV7-7,-
TGTGCCAGCTCACCTGTAAACCGGGATTTCTCTGGAAACACCATATATTTT,CASSPVNRDFSGNTIYF,-,TRBJ1-3,TRBV18,-
TGTGCCAGCAGCCAGGGACAGGGAGAAGGTGAGCAGTTCTTC,CASSQGQGEGEQFF,TRBD1,TRBJ2-1,TRBV7-9,-
TGTGCCAGCAGCCAGGGACTTCGAGCCTACAATGAGCAGTTCTTC,CASSQGLRAYNEQFF,-,TRBJ2-1,TRBV14,-
TGTGCCAGCAGTCTACAATGGGGCCCCTACGAGCAGTACTTC,CASSLQWGPYEQYF,-,TRBJ2-7,TRBV27,-
TGTGCCAGCAGCCGAACCTGGGACAGATCCTACGAGCAGTACTTC,CASSRTWDRSYEQYF,TRBD1,TRBJ2-7,TRBV11-2,-
TGTGCCAGCAGCATACGAGGGACTAGCGCCCCCTCCTACAATGAGCAGTTCTTC,CASSIRGTSAPSYNEQFF,TRBD2,TRBJ2-1,TRBV7-2,-
TGTGCCAGCGATGGACAGGCGATCGGAAACTCACCCCTCCACTTT,CASDGQAIGNSPLHF,-,TRBJ1-6,TRBV21-1,-